The 8 T cell receptor beta chains listed next were all sequenced from one sample in a study of low-dose radiotherapy and immunotherapy resistance in tumors. Time point noted: after trial treatment. Treatment denoted: LDRT plus nivolumab, ipilimumab, low-dose cyclophosphamide and aspirin (RACIN trial). First-strand cDNA relied on TRAV- and TRBV-specific primers spanning alpha and beta chains. TCRs were put through 20 PCR cycles of amplification with Phusion. A constant-region primer and the V-primer adapter served as the primer pair. TCRdb independently ran MiXCR on the reads; one entry per CDR3 protein. The sample carries approximately 100,000 distinct CDR3 sequences, under 25% recorded once. The specimen was PBMCs, collected after low-dose radiotherapy plus immunotherapy. The receptor source for this set is a male donor with prostate cancer.

Notes on this clonotype: Since a much larger clone is just one base distant, this may be a read error. The chain combines TRBV7-6 with TRBJ1-2, with no clear D. CDR1 is SGHVS and CDR2 is FNYEAQ in the germline V gene. CDR3 size: 11 residues. CDR3 in amino acids: CASSSDPGYSF. CDR3 sequence (DNA): TGTGCCAGCAGCTCGGACCCCGGCTACTCCTTC.

This clonotype was counted ten times or more. This rearrangement joins TRBV20-1 to TRBJ2-5, with D tentatively TRBD2 (7 bases). Trimming stripped 4 bases from V and 4 bases from J, with 19 bases between. CDR1 and CDR2 from the germline V gene are DFQATT and SNEGSKA (reference sequence). This CDR3 comprises 15 residues. The CDR3 nucleotides read TGCAGTGCTATAGGTTTGCGGGGGCTTGGAGAGACCCAGTACTTC. Its translation is CSAIGLRGLGETQYF.

At least ten counts were recorded for this clonotype. CDR3 region: CATATGGNQPQHF. CDR3 nucleotides: TGTGCCACCGCAACGGGGGGCAATCAGCCCCAGCATTTT. The chain employs TRBV2 and TRBJ1-5; D might be TRBD1 (5 bases). Trimming pared 10 bases from V and 2 bases from J, leaving 12 bases between. Germline V gene lookup returns CDR1 SNHLY and CDR2 FYNNEI. The CDR3 covers 13 residues.

This clonotype occurred many times. This chain joins TRBV20-1 and TRBJ2-5, with 10 bases identical to TRBD2. The length of the CDR3 is 16 residues. Per germline, CDR1 DFQATT and CDR2 SNEGSKA (reference sequence). Germline trimming cut 3 bases from V and 5 bases from J; bases unmatched to any gene: 12. CDR3 sequence reads: CSASAPSGGQVETQYF. CDR3 DNA sequence: TGCAGTGCTAGCGCGCCTAGCGGGGGACAAGTGGAGACCCAGTACTTC.

There are many counts of this clonotype. The chain carries TRBV6-1 and TRBJ1-5; D perhaps matches TRBD1 (5 bases). CDR1 and CDR2 from the germline V gene are MNHNS and SASEGT. V was cut by 1 base and J by 5 bases, with 12 bases left in between. The CDR3 is 15 residues long. CDR3 sequence (DNA): TGTGCCAGCAGTGAAGGAGAGGGGTTGGATCAGCCCCAGCATTTT. Protein sequence: CASSEGEGLDQPQHF.

This clonotype was recorded at least ten times. J is TRBJ2-1 and V is TRBV5-6; 8 nucleotides line up with TRBD2. Germline CDR1 SGHDT, CDR2 YYEEEE. J lost 5 bases, V lost 4 bases, and 11 bases had no gene match. This CDR3 has 16 residues. CDR3 protein: CASSAGLVGINNEQFF. The CDR3 DNA reads TGTGCCAGCAGCGCGGGACTAGTCGGCATAAACAATGAGCAGTTCTTC.

In its sample, this clonotype was seen a few times. The chain carries TRBV7-6 and TRBJ2-3; D uncertain. The CDR3 extends over 15 amino acids. Germline values: CDR1 SGHVS, CDR2 FNYEAQ. Trimming left V 1 base short and J 0 bases short, with 8 bases between. The CDR3, as DNA: TGTGCCAGCAGCTTAGTTCCACAGAGCACAGATACGCAGTATTTT. Its translation is CASSLVPQSTDTQYF. Filled out from reference TRBV7-6 and TRBJ2-3, the complete variable domain reads GAGVSQSPRYKVTKRGQDVALRCDPISGHVSLYWYRQALGQGPEFLTYFNYEAQQDKSGLPNDRFSAERPEGSISTLTIQRTEQRDSAMYRCASSLVPQSTDTQYFGPGTRLTVL.

This clonotype showed up many times. The chain links TRBV11-2 to TRBJ2-4; TRBD1 might be the D (6 bases). Germline CDR1 and CDR2: SGHAT and FQNNGV. The CDR3 length is 14 residues. Trimming removed 4 bases from V and 6 bases from J, with 13 bases in between. The DNA for the CDR3 is TGTGCCAGCAGCTCGGACAGAACTTCAAACATTCAGTACTTC. Translating it yields CASSSDRTSNIQYF.